One and the same sample provided the 22 T cell receptor beta chains below, sequenced in a study of blood T cell repertoires in COVID-19. Assay: immunoSEQ multiplex PCR; the TCRdb copy retains only in-frame clones and omits some. The sample lists roughly 92,000 clones; 90% were seen once. The sample consisted of peripheral blood. Receptors were obtained from a man aged 45-65 years with acute or convalescent COVID-19.

V and J are TRBV19 and TRBJ1-1; D perhaps matches TRBD1 (6 bases). Trimming took 10 bases from V and 6 from J, leaving 15 bases between them. Per germline, CDR1 LNHDA and CDR2 SQIVND (reference sequence). The CDR3 runs to 12 residues. The CDR3: CAIDGGAAEAFF. CDR3 bases: TGTGCCATCGATGGGGGGGCCGCTGAAGCTTTCTTT.

The chain links TRBV7-2 to TRBJ2-7, with 13 bases that match TRBD2. Trimming took 4 bases from V and 5 from J; bases not matched to a gene: 8. Germline CDR1 and CDR2: SGHTA and FQGNSA. The CDR3 is 16 residues long. The CDR3 protein is CASSSFGLAGDDEQYF. The DNA of the CDR3 is TGTGCCAGCAGCTCTTTCGGACTAGCGGGAGATGACGAGCAGTACTTC.

The chain combines TRBV30 with TRBJ2-3; 10 positions agree with TRBD2. CDR3 length equals 15 residues. With V trimmed by 4 bases and J by 8 bases, 12 bases remained unmatched. CDR1 is GTSNPN and CDR2 is SVGIG in the germline V gene (reference sequence). The CDR3 DNA reads as TGTGCCTGGATGTCAGGAGCGGGAGGGCCAACTACGCAGTATTTT. It yields the protein CAWMSGAGGPTTQYF.

This rearrangement joins TRBV16 to TRBJ1-4; 11 bases are a match to TRBD1. J lost 8 bases, V lost 4 bases, and 6 bases had no gene match. The CDR3 length is 15 residues. Germline-derived CDR1 and CDR2 are KGHSY and FQNENV. CDR3 sequence (DNA): TGTGCCAGCAGCCCTACGGGACAGGGGGGAGAAAAACTGTTTTTT. Its protein is CASSPTGQGGEKLFF.

The chain uses TRBV12-1 and TRBJ2-7; the table names TRBD2, a call not compared with the DNA. TRBV12-1 is designated a pseudogene. The CDR3 has 12 amino acids. DNA of the CDR3: TGTGCCAGCAGCTCCCCCGGCTACGAGCAGTACTTC. Encoded protein: CASSSPGYEQYF.

V usage is TRBV7-9 and J usage is TRBJ1-5; possible D gene TRBD1, 6 bases. V was cut by 0 bases and J by 4 bases, with 10 bases left in between. This CDR3 region has 15 residues. CDR1 SEHNR and CDR2 FQNEAQ come from the germline V gene (reference sequence). The CDR3, as DNA: TGTGCCAGCAGCTTAGCGGGCAGGGGTAATCAGCCCCAGCATTTT. Its protein product is CASSLAGRGNQPQHF.

The chain combines TRBV6-6 with TRBJ2-2; unclear D gene. CDR1 and CDR2 (germline): MNHNY, SVGAGI (reference sequence). V dropped 4 bases and J dropped 1 base, with 10 bases sitting between them. The CDR3 runs to 15 residues. In DNA, the CDR3 is TGTGCCAGCAGTTTAGATAGACTGAACACCGGGGAGCTGTTTTTT. The encoded protein is CASSLDRLNTGELFF.

The chain recombines TRBV5-4 with TRBJ2-3, with TRBD2 identical over 10 bases. The CDR3 consists of 19 residues. Germline V CDR1 and CDR2: SGHNT, YYREEE (reference sequence). The ends lost 0 bases at V and 0 bases at J; junction bases unmatched: 10. The CDR3 nucleotides are TGTGCCAGCAGCTTGGTTGGGCTAGCGGGAGATCTTAGCACAGATACGCAGTATTTT. This translates into CASSLVGLAGDLSTDTQYF.

The chain recombines TRBV19 with TRBJ1-5; D call uncertain. Germline V lookup: CDR1 LNHDA, CDR2 SQIVND (reference sequence). Between the trimmed V and J ends, which lost 7 bases and 3 bases, there was a span of 13 bases. CDR3 length equals 14 residues. The CDR3 here is CASTRQSINQPQHF. In DNA, the CDR3 is TGTGCCAGTACCAGGCAGTCGATCAATCAGCCCCAGCATTTT.

In this sample, this clone turned up once. The chain uses TRBV12-5 and TRBJ1-3; D is perhaps TRBD1 (6 bases). Germline values: CDR1 LGHNT, CDR2 FRNRAP. The CDR3 contains 18 residues. The V end lost 1 base, the J end lost 2 bases, and 18 bases lay between the germline ends. The CDR3 region is CASGLGWDIQGAGNTIYF. For the CDR3, the DNA is TGTGCTAGTGGTTTGGGATGGGACATCCAAGGCGCTGGAAACACCATATATTTT.

The V gene is TRBV4-3, the J gene TRBJ1-4, with TRBD1 matching 9 bases. CDR1 LGHNA and CDR2 YSLEER come from the germline V gene. This CDR3 contains 15 residues. The junction had 1 base not matched to a gene; V was cut back by 0 bases and J by 5 bases. The CDR3 loop is CASSQEGQGNEKLFF. The CDR3, as DNA: TGCGCCAGCAGCCAAGAAGGACAGGGGAATGAAAAACTGTTTTTT.

In DNA, the CDR3 is TGTGCCAGCAGCGTAGCGGGAGTGACACAAGAGACCCAGTACTTC. The encoded protein is CASSVAGVTQETQYF. The rearrangement links TRBV9 to TRBJ2-5; D possibly corresponds to TRBD2 (6 bases). V was clipped by 0 bases and J by 2 bases, with 11 bases between them. Germline values: CDR1 SGDLS, CDR2 YYNGEE. The CDR3 spans 15 residues.

V usage is TRBV19 and J usage is TRBJ2-1; 8 bases agree with TRBD2. Germline assignment: CDR1 LNHDA and CDR2 SQIVND (reference sequence). The CDR3 length is 15 residues. Trimming at V came to 2 bases and at J to 3 bases, leaving 3 bases not matched to a gene. The CDR3 loop is CASSIRSGDYNEQFF. The CDR3 bases are TGTGCCAGTAGTATACGTAGCGGGGACTACAATGAGCAGTTCTTC.

Ten or more counts support this clone. The rearrangement links TRBV7-2 to TRBJ2-1, with 9 nucleotides matching TRBD2. CDR1 is SGHTA, CDR2 FQGNSA, per germline. Trimming cost V 1 base and J 7 bases; bases outside gene matches: 5. This CDR3 is 15 amino acids long. The CDR3: CASSLDSGSGNEQFF. The DNA of the CDR3 is TGTGCCAGCAGCTTAGATAGCGGGAGTGGTAATGAGCAGTTCTTC.

A single count supports this clone. The V gene is TRBV7-9, the J gene TRBJ1-2; D gene ambiguous. Trimming shortened V by 1 base and J by 7 bases, and 7 bases separated the two germline ends. CDR1 is SEHNR and CDR2 is FQNEAQ in the germline V gene (reference sequence). CDR3 length equals 12 residues. The CDR3, as DNA: TGTGCCAGCAGCTTAGGAGCGGGTGGCTACACCTTC. Its protein product is CASSLGAGGYTF.

Only a few counts were recorded for this clone. The V gene is TRBV10-3, the J gene TRBJ1-2; the match to TRBD1 covers 9 bases. V shed 2 bases and J 3 bases; nucleotides not matched to a gene: 4. In germline, CDR1 is ENHRY, CDR2 SYGVKD. The CDR3 contains 15 residues. CDR3 sequence: CAISEPRTGDYGYTF. The CDR3 DNA reads as TGTGCCATCAGTGAGCCTAGGACAGGGGACTATGGCTACACCTTC.

This chain joins TRBV29-1 and TRBJ2-1; 11 bases line up with TRBD2. This CDR3 region has 14 residues. CDR1 is SQVTM and CDR2 is ANQGSEA in the germline V gene. Losses at the gene ends were 2 bases for V and 3 bases for J; bases not matched to a gene: 0. CDR3 region: CSVETSGSYNEQFF. The DNA of the CDR3 is TGCAGCGTTGAAACTAGCGGGAGCTACAATGAGCAGTTCTTC.

V usage is TRBV7-9 and J usage is TRBJ1-5, with 10 bases lining up with TRBD1. J gave up 10 bases and V 5 bases, and 11 bases lay outside the gene matches. Per the germline V gene, CDR1 is SEHNR and CDR2 is FQNEAQ (reference sequence). The CDR3 sequence is 15 residues long. The CDR3 spells CASSPPGQGSGPQHF. The DNA of the CDR3 is TGTGCCAGCAGCCCCCCGGGACAGGGGAGCGGTCCCCAGCATTTT.

The chain employs TRBV5-1 and TRBJ1-1, with TRBD1 matching 9 bases. The CDR3 is 13 amino acids. J lost 7 bases, V lost 4 bases, and 5 bases had no gene match. Germline V gene sequence: CDR1 SGHRS, CDR2 YFSETQ. For the CDR3, the DNA is TGCGCCAGCAGCCTGCAGACAGGGGGTGAAGCTTTCTTT. It yields the protein CASSLQTGGEAFF.

The V gene is TRBV27, the J gene TRBJ2-7; D possibly corresponds to TRBD2 (8 bases). The CDR3 is made up of 11 amino acids. The germline gives CDR1 MNHEY, CDR2 SMNVEV (reference sequence). The V end lost 8 bases, the J end lost 13 bases, and 18 bases lay between the germline ends. The CDR3 reads CASRSSGTAYF. Written as DNA, the CDR3 is TGTGCCAGCCGGAGTAGCGGGACAGCCTACTTC.

This clone was observed a handful of times. The chain has TRBV5-1 and TRBJ2-1; TRBD2 matches 13 bases. The germline CDR1 and CDR2 sequences are SGHRS and YFSETQ. The CDR3 length is 14 residues. Trimming took 3 bases from V and 9 from J; bases not matched to a gene: 3. The CDR3 here is CASSWTSGSSEQFF. The CDR3 nucleotides are TGCGCCAGCAGCTGGACTAGCGGGAGCAGTGAGCAGTTCTTC.

The gene calls are TRBV6-2 or TRBV6-3 and TRBJ2-1, with TRBD2 matching over 7 bases. CDR3 length: 14 amino acids. Germline CDR1 reads MNHEY; CDR2 reads SVGEGT. The ends lost 1 base at V and 8 bases at J; junction bases unmatched: 5. CDR3 nucleotides: TGTGCCAGCAGTTACTACCTAGCGGAACATGAGCAGTTCTTC. Its protein is CASSYYLAEHEQFF.